Detailed here is one T cell receptor beta chain. Its cognate antigen is unknown. Germline values: CDR1 MNHEY, CDR2 SVGAGI. With 4 bases removed from V and 1 base from J, the gap between germline ends came to 5 bases. The CDR3 sequence is 13 residues long. As for treatment: roughly 19 received Ad26.COV2.S at low or high dose, single or two shots; about 5 received placebo; per-sample allocation not given. Sampling was performed 63 days after the first vaccine or placebo injection. Using immunoSEQ multiplex PCR, the repertoire was profiled, and TCRdb retains in-frame clones only, with some absent. The sample includes approximately 420,000 clones, around nine tenths of them seen just once. This entry belongs to a study of Ad26.COV2.S vaccination and SARS-CoV-2 variants. In the study overall: Trial arm assignment for the donor was COV1001 Ad26.COV2.S. Once or twice, 56 days apart, Ad26.COV2.S was delivered intramuscularly.

Whole-study findings and limits: Placebo recipients had lower spike-specific TCR breadth than vaccine recipients. Marked by substantial breadth, spike-specific CD8+ and CD4+ T cell responses were reportedly seen after vaccination.

The chain joins TRBV6-5 to TRBJ1-5, with D hard to call. Sequenced here: peripheral blood, sampled in a trial of Ad26.COV2.S vaccine versus placebo. This TCR was recovered from a person aged 18-65 years who received the Ad26.COV2.S COVID-19 vaccine or a placebo. The CDR3 spells CASSFGSNQPQHF. The CDR3 DNA is TGTGCCAGCAGTTTTGGGAGCAATCAGCCCCAGCATTTT.